Given below is one T cell receptor beta chain in context. This clone was seen a single time. Its antigen remains unidentified. No clone much larger than this one lies a single base away; base qualities are absent. Cut back by 4 bases and 4 bases, the V and J ends lie 16 bases apart. Inclusive of the bounding cysteine and phenylalanine, the CDR3 is 15 residues long. Left in the record is the CDR3 DNA by itself, 45 bases read in frame from the first base. Reading the germline V gene gives CDR1 SGHRS and CDR2 YFSETQ. The sample is drawn from a study of shared clonotypes between healthy human individuals (dated by TCRdb to the early 2020s). Notes on the research overall: The cohort comprised a couple of women and three men aged 18 to 49 years. Per donor, three plates each were used for CD4 naive and CD4 memory, two for CD8 naive, and one for CD8 memory. To estimate repertoire size and how much clonotype sharing occurs between individuals, the study deeply sequenced the blood TCR repertoires of a handful of healthy adults. Different laboratories and diverse techniques were used to prepare libraries and sequence TCR repertoires, to increase sequencing depth and limit assay-specific biases. Per donor, leukapheresis produced somewhere between about 0.85 and 10 billion PBMCs.

TCR CDR3 regions were amplified from genomic DNA by multiplex PCR using the deep immunoSEQ assay. Extracted genomic DNA from each cell subset was spread evenly across all wells of several immunoSEQ 96-well plates, with each plate serving as a replicate. For sorted subsets, approximately 190 ng of genomic DNA, equivalent to around 29,000 T cell genomes, went into each replicate PCR. Purified libraries were quantified with a Qubit 3.0 fluorometer, sized on a Bioanalyzer 2100, and re-quantified with the KAPA Library Quantification kit. Every immunoSEQ 96-well plate was sequenced on a dedicated single-read 150-cycle Illumina NextSeq 550 flow cell. As for the authors' bioinformatics: Because the immunoSEQ output held only junctional sequences and lacked quality scores, the filtering could not match the filtering applied to full-length reads. Sequences were annotated with PyIR, a Python wrapper for IgBLAST v1.9, using IMGT germline references to assign V/J genes and CDR3. Any read was removed if the V/J assignment was weak (E-value above 1e-6), the CDR3 was missing, or the read contained stop codons, out-of-frame junctions, or ambiguous translated residues. V3J clonotypes were defined as sequences sharing an identical inferred V gene, J gene, and CDR3 amino acid sequence. The percentage overlap between two repertoires was calculated by dividing the number of shared unique clonotypes by the size of the smaller repertoire. Richness of each repertoire was evaluated using RTK rarefaction, the Chao1 estimator, and Recon v2.1 estimates of unobserved clonotypes. Generation probabilities for all TCRbeta clonotypes obtained by the gDNA method from several donors were computed using OLGA. What TCRdb holds here is the immuneACCESS table cut down to in-frame rearrangements. Part of the clones is not present; checked against another copy, under half of the missing clones reflect an unresolved V gene, and the others are unexplained. From that table come the V and J calls and clone size; the DNA was used to work out D and trimming. Here the sample has roughly 1,500,000 clones; under 99% occur a single time. Roughly 0.4% of the sample belongs to the ten largest clones.

Donors were healthy HIV-negative adults with no recently reported acute infections or vaccinations. All donors were Caucasian adults living in Nashville, Tennessee, USA. Magnetic negative selection was used to enrich CD4+ T cells, after which naive cells were positively selected on CD45RA and the negative fraction became the memory subset. Blood was obtained by leukapheresis, after which PBMCs were separated by Ficoll-Histopaque density gradient centrifugation and cryopreserved in liquid nitrogen vapor phase. Purity and quantity of every magnetically sorted T cell population were checked by analytical flow cytometry. Each sorted fraction had its genomic DNA isolated and then quantified by UV absorbance on a Nanodrop 2000c. Overall study results and their limits: Pairwise subsampling indicated that sequencing depth was expected to affect the degree of clonotype sharing among donors. The small number of donors limited the genetic and exposure-history diversity represented. Sampling was restricted to blood, and TCR repertoires in tissues likely differ from the TCR repertoires found in blood. Even with the large sequencing depth, rarefaction of the sorted-subset datasets indicated that sequencing was incomplete. Naive subsets generally had larger estimated clonotype richness than memory subsets. About 4.5% of naive CD4, around 3.6% of naive CD8, about 2.5% of memory CD4, and about 0.4% of memory CD8 clonotypes were shared across a few donors. Compared with non-shared clonotypes, clonotypes shared by all four sorted-subset donors had higher generation probabilities.

The chain joins TRBV5-1 to TRBJ2-3, with a weak D call of TRBD2 (5 bases match). The sequenced material came from naive CD4+ T cells sorted from blood. The cell subset or site label, read with the paper, signifies: CD45RA+ positively selected. The receptor was derived from a young man in good health. The CDR3: CASSPSRAPSDTQYF. Here is the DNA: TGCGCCAGCAGCCCTTCGCGGGCTCCTTCAGATACGCAGTATTTT.